One T cell receptor (beta chain) is described in this entry. What it binds is unknown. Germline V CDR1 and CDR2: SQVTM, ANQGSEA. The CDR3 spans 11 residues. The germline V and J ends were trimmed by 8 bases and 7 bases, with 12 bases remaining between them. This specimen comes from a study of T cell responses to AZD1222 COVID-19 vaccine. Study-wide results and limits: As reported, nearly half of all spike-specific TCRs target variant regions that are unmutated. Mostly white British, mostly female donors; authors suggested clonal diversity may be underestimated. Repertoires in all cases were sampled only once the peak T cell response had passed. Spike as a whole was targeted by vaccine-associated CD4 TCRs, dominant at 160-218 and 743-854.

The data were produced by immunoSEQ multiplex PCR, yet TCRdb's version contains in-frame clones alone and is incomplete. The sample records over 130,000 clones, about 90% being singletons. J is TRBJ2-1 and V is TRBV29-1; the D gene is possibly TRBD2 (5 bases). This receptor was obtained from an adult who received the AZD1222 COVID-19 vaccine. Specimen: peripheral blood, collected 28 days after the second AZD1222 dose. CDR3 residues: CSFRTGNEQFF. In DNA, the CDR3 is TGCAGCTTCCGGACGGGGAATGAGCAGTTCTTC.